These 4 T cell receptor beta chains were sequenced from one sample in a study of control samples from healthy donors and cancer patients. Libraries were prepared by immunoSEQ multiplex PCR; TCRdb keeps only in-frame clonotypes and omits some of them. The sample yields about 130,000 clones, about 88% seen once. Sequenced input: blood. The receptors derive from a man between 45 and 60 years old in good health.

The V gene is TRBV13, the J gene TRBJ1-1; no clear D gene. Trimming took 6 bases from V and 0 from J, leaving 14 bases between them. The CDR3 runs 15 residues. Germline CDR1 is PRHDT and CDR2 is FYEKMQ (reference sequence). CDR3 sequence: CASSPEVRMNTEAFF. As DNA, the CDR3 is TGTGCCAGCAGTCCCGAAGTACGGATGAACACTGAAGCTTTCTTT.

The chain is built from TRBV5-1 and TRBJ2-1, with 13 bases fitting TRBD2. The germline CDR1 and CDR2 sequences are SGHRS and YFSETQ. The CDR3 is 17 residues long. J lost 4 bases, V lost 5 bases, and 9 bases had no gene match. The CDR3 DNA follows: TGCGCCAGCAGGGTGACCGGACTAGCGGGGGTTTACAATGAGCAGTTCTTC. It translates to CASRVTGLAGVYNEQFF.

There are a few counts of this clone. The CDR3 DNA sequence: TGTGCCAGCAGTCACAAACCCGGGACAGGGGACTACGAGCAGTACTTC. Its protein product is CASSHKPGTGDYEQYF. The chain has TRBV7-2 and TRBJ2-7; 10 bases are shared with TRBD1. The germline CDR1 and CDR2 sequences are SGHTA and FQGNSA. Trimming cost V 6 bases and J 3 bases; bases outside gene matches: 11. CDR3 length: 16 amino acids.

The CDR3 DNA is TGTGCCAGCAGCCGAACAGACGGAAGCTATGGCTACACCTTC. It codes for CASSRTDGSYGYTF. The chain links TRBV14 to TRBJ1-2; D gene ambiguous. V was pared by 4 bases and J by 4 bases, with 13 bases between. CDR1 is SGHDN and CDR2 is FVKESK in the germline V gene. This CDR3 is 14 amino acids long.